The 28 T cell receptor beta chains in this list originate from one sample, sequenced in a study of T cells after yellow fever vaccination. TCRdb used MiXCR to reprocess the 5' RACE reads, holding one entry per CDR3 protein. Of approximately 90,000 distinct CDR3 sequences detected, less than 15% appear once; the ten largest clones hold 20% to 25%. Sequences were derived from CD8+ T cells not binding an NS4B(214-222) dextramer, sorted from PBMCs, sampled less than 25 days after the first yellow fever vaccination. Receptor source: a man in his late teens or twenties who received the YFV17D yellow fever vaccine.

The chain uses TRBV6-1 and TRBJ1-2; D may be TRBD1 (5 bases). Per germline, CDR1 MNHNS and CDR2 SASEGT. The V gene lost 6 bases and the J gene lost 4 bases, with 12 bases spanning the gap. The CDR3 consists of 13 residues. The CDR3 DNA follows: TGTGCCAGCAGGACGCAGGGTTCCTATGGCTACACCTTC. Its protein product is CASRTQGSYGYTF.

This chain connects TRBV6-5 to TRBJ2-3; TRBD2 matches at 7 bases. The germline V gene encodes CDR1 MNHEY and CDR2 SVGAGI. CDR3 size: 15 residues. V lost 2 bases to trimming and J lost 1 base; unmatched junction nucleotides: 3. The chain's CDR3 is CASSYVAGGTDTQYF. CDR3 bases: TGTGCCAGCAGTTACGTGGCGGGGGGCACAGATACGCAGTATTTT.

This clonotype was detected only a few times. The chain uses TRBV29-1 and TRBJ1-1; D not certain. This CDR3 region has 11 residues. V shed 7 bases and J shed 4 bases, with 10 bases lying between them. The germline CDR1 and CDR2 sequences are SQVTM and ANQGSEA. The CDR3: CSGRLGTEAFF. The CDR3, as DNA: TGCAGCGGGCGCTTGGGCACTGAAGCTTTCTTT.

This clonotype was seen a single time. Since a much larger clone is just one base distant, this may be a read error. The rearrangement joins TRBV27 to TRBJ1-6, with 8 nucleotides matching TRBD1. CDR3 length: 14 amino acids. J lost 9 bases, V lost 6 bases, and 7 bases had no gene match. The germline gives CDR1 MNHEY, CDR2 SMNVEV (reference sequence). The CDR3 nucleotides are TGTGCCAGCAGATCAGGGGGCGGGCGTTCACCCCTCCACTTT. The encoded protein is CASRSGGGRSPLHF.

This clonotype was observed a few times. This chain uses TRBV20-1 with TRBJ2-1, with D perhaps TRBD1 or TRBD2 (5 bases each). This CDR3 region has 15 residues. Trimming cost V 5 bases and J 0 bases, with 14 bases left between them. Germline V CDR1 and CDR2: DFQATT, SNEGSKA (reference sequence). CDR3 nucleotides: TGCAGTGCTTTGGGACGGTCAAGCTCCTACAATGAGCAGTTCTTC. This translates into CSALGRSSSYNEQFF.

The rearrangement joins TRBV19 to TRBJ2-1; D unclear. Germline V gene lookup returns CDR1 LNHDA and CDR2 SQIVND (reference sequence). Trimming took 3 bases from V and 7 from J, leaving 4 bases between them. The CDR3 runs 11 residues. The CDR3 sequence is CASSMGNEQFF. CDR3 sequence (DNA): TGTGCCAGTAGTATGGGGAATGAGCAGTTCTTC.

This clonotype was counted a few times. The genes are TRBV15 and TRBJ2-3, with TRBD1 matching over 8 bases. The CDR3 runs to 16 residues. The germline gives CDR1 LNHNV, CDR2 YYDKDF (reference sequence). V was clipped by 3 bases and J by 6 bases; unmatched bases: 11. CDR3 loop: CATSSRRQGFSDTQYF. DNA of the CDR3: TGTGCCACCAGCAGTCGACGACAGGGGTTTTCGGATACGCAGTATTTT.

This clonotype was detected ten times or more. The chain uses TRBV6-6 and TRBJ2-3; TRBD1 might be the D (5 bases). From germline, CDR1 is MNHNY and CDR2 SVGAGI (reference sequence). V lost 3 bases to trimming and J lost 4 bases, with 8 bases between them. The CDR3 is 13 residues long. The CDR3 spells CASSYQGADTQYF. DNA of the CDR3: TGTGCCAGCAGTTATCAGGGCGCAGATACGCAGTATTTT.

The rearrangement joins TRBV20-1 to TRBJ1-2; D remains ambiguous. V was cut by 3 bases and J by 2 bases, with 7 bases left in between. Germline values: CDR1 DFQATT, CDR2 SNEGSKA (reference sequence). This CDR3 is built from 12 residues. This chain's CDR3 is CSASDTNYGYTF. The CDR3 bases are TGCAGTGCTAGTGACACCAACTATGGCTACACCTTC.

This clonotype has only a few counts. The chain couples TRBV6-5 to TRBJ2-1; D is possibly TRBD1 (6 bases). Trimming removed 0 bases from V and 5 bases from J, with 17 bases in between. The CDR3 extends over 17 amino acids. CDR1 MNHEY and CDR2 SVGAGI come from the germline V gene. The CDR3 sequence is CASSYSIHRGHNNEQFF. As DNA, the CDR3 is TGTGCCAGCAGTTACTCGATTCACCGGGGACACAACAATGAGCAGTTCTTC.

This clonotype was counted ten times or more. The V and J genes are TRBV28 and TRBJ2-7, with 8 bases matching TRBD1. V shed 3 bases and J 5 bases; nucleotides not matched to a gene: 3. The CDR3 length is 13 residues. Looked up from germline, CDR1 is MDHEN and CDR2 is SYDVKM. CDR3 sequence: CASSFDRGHEQYV. The CDR3 region has the DNA TGTGCCAGCAGTTTTGACAGGGGCCACGAGCAGTACGTC.

This clonotype was seen only a few times. The rearrangement uses TRBV7-8 and TRBJ2-7, with 9 bases aligning to TRBD2. Germline CDR1 is SGHVS and CDR2 is FQNEAQ. Trimming cost V 1 base and J 3 bases; bases outside gene matches: 4. This CDR3 region has 15 residues. The CDR3 here is CASSLGGGELYEQYV. The CDR3 DNA follows: TGTGCCAGCAGCTTAGGCGGGGGGGAACTCTACGAGCAGTACGTC.

The rearrangement uses TRBV20-1 and TRBJ2-5, with TRBD2 matching over 16 bases. CDR1 and CDR2 from the germline V gene are DFQATT and SNEGSKA (reference sequence). This CDR3 is 18 amino acids long. V lost 3 bases, J lost 4 bases, and 11 bases stayed unmatched. The CDR3 region is CSARIAGTSGGAGETQYF. The CDR3 DNA reads TGCAGTGCTAGGATTGCTGGGACTAGCGGGGGGGCCGGAGAGACCCAGTACTTC.

This clonotype came up a few times. The chain joins TRBV11-2 to TRBJ2-3; the match to TRBD2 covers 12 bases. V lost 7 bases, J lost 2 bases, and 22 bases stayed unmatched. The CDR3 consists of 21 residues. Looked up from germline, CDR1 is SGHAT and CDR2 is FQNNGV. CDR3 in DNA: TGTGCCAGCACCCCTCTTCGAGGGTGGGGACTAGCGGGTGAACCCACAGATACGCAGTATTTT. Amino acid sequence: CASTPLRGWGLAGEPTDTQYF.

The chain employs TRBV29-1 and TRBJ1-4, with D tentatively TRBD1 (5 bases). The V gene's germline CDR1 is SQVTM and CDR2 ANQGSEA. The V end lost 3 bases, the J end lost 7 bases, and 18 bases lay between the germline ends. The CDR3 sequence is 15 residues long. The CDR3 nucleotides are TGCAGCGTTGAGCGGGGAGACAGTGAACGTGAAAAACTGTTTTTT. Its translation is CSVERGDSEREKLFF.

This clonotype has a handful of counts. This rearrangement joins TRBV7-2 to TRBJ1-2, with D tentatively TRBD1 (5 bases). Germline V gene lookup returns CDR1 SGHTA and CDR2 FQGNSA. Trimming stripped 5 bases from V and 6 bases from J, with 13 bases between. The CDR3 is made up of 13 amino acids. Here the CDR3 DNA reads TGTGCCAGCAGCCCACGGGGACGGGATGGCTACACCTTC. As protein: CASSPRGRDGYTF.

The chain combines TRBV5-1 with TRBJ2-1; tentative D call: TRBD1 (5 bases). CDR1 is SGHRS, CDR2 YFSETQ, per germline. The CDR3 consists of 14 residues. The V end lost 2 bases, the J end lost 7 bases, and 13 bases lay between the germline ends. CDR3 DNA: TGCGCCAGCAGCTTCAGGGTCGCATGGAATGAGCAGTTCTTC. Its translation: CASSFRVAWNEQFF. The complete variable domain, with remaining parts taken from reference TRBV5-1 and TRBJ2-1, reads KAGVTQTPRYLIKTRGQQVTLSCSPISGHRSVSWYQQTPGQGLQFLFEYFSETQRNKGNFPGRFSGRQFSNSRSEMNVSTLELGDSALYLCASSFRVAWNEQFFGPGTRLTVL.

The CDR3 coding sequence is TGCAGTGCTAGAGATTTGGTGGCGGGGGACTACAATGAGCAGTTCTTC. This codes for CSARDLVAGDYNEQFF. V gene TRBV20-1 combines with J gene TRBJ2-1; TRBD2 agrees at 7 bases. V shed 0 bases, J shed 3 bases, and the junction held 8 bases outside the gene matches. The CDR3 totals 16 residues. Germline loops: CDR1 DFQATT, CDR2 SNEGSKA (reference sequence).

The table lists this clonotype with a few counts. The rearrangement joins TRBV5-6 to TRBJ2-7; maybe TRBD1 (6 bases). V lost 2 bases and J 2 bases, leaving 11 bases between the germline ends. CDR3 size: 14 residues. Germline V gene data show CDR1 as SGHDT and CDR2 as YYEEEE. The chain's CDR3 is CASSFQGSTYEQYF. The CDR3 DNA sequence: TGTGCCAGCAGCTTCCAGGGGTCTACCTACGAGCAGTACTTC.

This sequence joins TRBV12-3 or TRBV12-4 and TRBJ1-2; D uncertain. This CDR3 has 18 amino acids. With 5 bases removed from V and 0 bases from J, the gap between germline ends came to 22 bases. The CDR3 region is CASSAQPPGGRANYGYTF. The CDR3 nucleotides read TGTGCCAGCAGTGCCCAACCCCCGGGCGGGAGAGCTAACTATGGCTACACCTTC.

The V and J genes are TRBV7-6 and TRBJ2-2; 7 bases line up with TRBD1. V lost 5 bases and J lost 4; bases outside the gene matches: 16. This CDR3 is built from 18 residues. Germline V gives CDR1 SGHVS, CDR2 FNYEAQ. The CDR3 loop is CASSPWLGDSDGTGELFF. The CDR3, as DNA: TGTGCCAGCAGCCCCTGGCTGGGGGACAGCGACGGCACCGGGGAGCTGTTTTTT. The complete variable domain, with remaining parts taken from reference TRBV7-6 and TRBJ2-2, reads GAGVSQSPRYKVTKRGQDVALRCDPISGHVSLYWYRQALGQGPEFLTYFNYEAQQDKSGLPNDRFSAERPEGSISTLTIQRTEQRDSAMYRCASSPWLGDSDGTGELFFGEGSRLTVL.

This sequence joins TRBV6-5 and TRBJ2-3; D is unclear. Trimming removed 2 bases from V and 3 bases from J, with 6 bases in between. Germline V lookup: CDR1 MNHEY, CDR2 SVGAGI. The CDR3 length is 13 residues. The CDR3 DNA reads TGTGCCAGCAGTTACGGGGAAACAGATACGCAGTATTTT. It translates to CASSYGETDTQYF.

This clonotype was seen only a few times. The CDR3 sequence: CASSFKGGEQFF. The CDR3 coding sequence is TGTGCCAGCAGCTTCAAGGGGGGTGAGCAGTTCTTC. The chain has TRBV7-9 and TRBJ2-1; D could derive from TRBD1 or TRBD2 (6 bases each). Per the germline V gene, CDR1 is SEHNR and CDR2 is FQNEAQ (reference sequence). This CDR3 is 12 amino acids long. V lost 3 bases to trimming and J lost 9 bases, with 9 bases between them.

The chain is built from TRBV2 and TRBJ1-5; TRBD1 agrees at 7 bases. The V gene end was trimmed by 4 bases and the J gene end by 1 base; junction bases not matched to a gene: 1. From germline, CDR1 is SNHLY and CDR2 FYNNEI. CDR3 size: 14 residues. The CDR3 region is CASSVGQSNQPQHF. The CDR3 DNA sequence: TGTGCCAGCAGTGTGGGACAGAGCAATCAGCCCCAGCATTTT. Supplemented by reference TRBV2 and TRBJ1-5, the full variable domain reads EPEVTQTPSHQVTQMGQEVILRCVPISNHLYFYWYRQILGQKVEFLVSFYNNEISEKSEIFDDQFSVERPDGSNFTLKIRSTKLEDSAMYFCASSVGQSNQPQHFGDGTRLSIL.

This clonotype was seen more than once but under ten times. CDR3 sequence reads: CASSYPGQPYNEQFF. CDR3 sequence (DNA): TGTGCCAGCAGCTACCCGGGACAACCCTACAATGAGCAGTTCTTC. This chain uses TRBV7-9 with TRBJ2-1; possibly TRBD1 for D (6 bases). The CDR3 has 15 amino acids. CDR1 SEHNR and CDR2 FQNEAQ come from the germline V gene (reference sequence). With 4 bases removed from V and 2 bases from J, the gap between germline ends came to 12 bases.

V gene TRBV27 combines with J gene TRBJ2-1, with D possibly being TRBD1 or TRBD2 (5 bases each). The V gene's germline CDR1 is MNHEY and CDR2 SMNVEV (reference sequence). The length of the CDR3 is 13 residues. The V end was cut by 3 bases, the J end by 5 bases, with 8 bases between. The CDR3 bases are TGTGCCAGCAGTTTTCCGGGGCACAATGAGCAGTTCTTC. Amino acids: CASSFPGHNEQFF.

This clonotype was seen many times. CDR3 loop: CASSTGGTEAFF. In nucleotides, the CDR3 is TGTGCCAGCAGTACAGGGGGCACTGAAGCTTTCTTT. The chain links TRBV6-5 to TRBJ1-1; 8 bases align to TRBD1. The CDR3 totals 12 residues. V shed 5 bases and J 4 bases; nucleotides not matched to a gene: 0. Per germline, CDR1 MNHEY and CDR2 SVGAGI.

This clonotype was seen a few times. This chain links TRBV4-1 with TRBJ2-2, with 8 bases aligning to TRBD2. V was pared by 7 bases and J by 3 bases, with 4 bases of the junction left unmatched. The CDR3 covers 14 residues. Germline loops: CDR1 MGHRA, CDR2 YSYEKL. CDR3 loop: CASKRRGDTGELFF. Written as DNA, the CDR3 is TGCGCCAGCAAGAGGCGGGGGGACACCGGGGAGCTGTTTTTT.